These 20 T cell receptor beta chains were all obtained from the same sample, sequenced in a study of PD-1 blockade in classical Hodgkin lymphoma. Method: immunoSEQ multiplex PCR; TCRdb's copy keeps in-frame clones and lacks some. The sample contains about 16,000 clones, over 75% of which appear only once. Time point given: newly diagnosed, previously untreated cHL patient sample. Sequencing was done on a sample of peripheral blood mononuclear cells (PBMCs). Receptors were obtained from a human donor with classical Hodgkin lymphoma.

This clone was counted once. This chain joins TRBV7-9 and TRBJ2-5; 9 bases match TRBD2. Trimming removed 5 bases from V and 2 bases from J; junction bases left unmatched: 3. Germline loops: CDR1 SEHNR, CDR2 FQNEAQ (reference sequence). CDR3 length: 14 amino acids. CDR3 DNA sequence: TGTGCCAGCAGCCGCGGACTAGCGCAAGAGACCCAGTACTTC. This sequence encodes CASSRGLAQETQYF.

The chain combines TRBV6-6 with TRBJ2-1; tentatively, D is TRBD1 (6 bases). The germline V gene has CDR1 MNHNY and CDR2 SVGAGI (reference sequence). V gave up 7 bases and J gave up 4 bases, with 14 bases separating them. This CDR3 is built from 14 residues. Here the CDR3 reads CASTGGHLYNEQFF. CDR3 DNA: TGTGCCAGCACTGGGGGACACTTATACAATGAGCAGTTCTTC.

In DNA, the CDR3 is TGTGCCAGCAGTGAAAGGACTAGCGGCTCCTACAATGAGCAGTTCTTC. This gives the protein CASSERTSGSYNEQFF. The chain links TRBV2 to TRBJ2-1; 10 bases map to TRBD2. J gave up 0 bases and V 2 bases, and 1 base lay outside the gene matches. CDR1 is SNHLY, CDR2 FYNNEI, per germline. This CDR3 comprises 16 residues.

The chain has TRBV7-9 and TRBJ2-7; tentative D call: TRBD2 (6 bases). Germline-derived CDR1 and CDR2 are SEHNR and FQNEAQ (reference sequence). The CDR3 is made up of 15 amino acids. V lost 6 bases and J 5 bases, leaving 20 bases between the germline ends. In DNA, the CDR3 is TGTGCCAGCAGTACCCATCGGGGCGGGGAGGACGAGCAGTACTTC. It translates to CASSTHRGGEDEQYF.

This chain connects TRBV18 to TRBJ1-4; weak D call: TRBD1 (6 bases). Trimming removed 6 bases at V and 5 bases at J, with 13 bases between. In germline, CDR1 is KGHSH, CDR2 LQKENI. This CDR3 is built from 14 residues. DNA of the CDR3: TGTGCCAGCTCTGAGCGGGGGCACAATGAAAAACTGTTTTTT. Protein sequence: CASSERGHNEKLFF.

The chain has TRBV5-1 and TRBJ2-1, with 11 bases that match TRBD2. The CDR3 consists of 14 residues. CDR1 is SGHRS, CDR2 YFSETQ, per germline. V lost 4 bases, J lost 5 bases, and 2 bases stayed unmatched. The CDR3 sequence is CASSRGLADNEQFF. DNA of the CDR3: TGCGCCAGCAGCAGGGGACTAGCGGACAATGAGCAGTTCTTC. The entire variable domain, with the rest obtained from reference TRBV5-1 and TRBJ2-1, is as follows: KAGVTQTPRYLIKTRGQQVTLSCSPISGHRSVSWYQQTPGQGLQFLFEYFSETQRNKGNFPGRFSGRQFSNSRSEMNVSTLELGDSALYLCASSRGLADNEQFFGPGTRLTVL.

The chain employs TRBV11-1 and TRBJ1-5; no reliable D call. Trimming removed 5 bases from V and 0 bases from J, with 8 bases in between. Germline CDR1 SGHAT, CDR2 FQDESV (reference sequence). The CDR3 is 14 amino acids. The DNA of the CDR3 is TGTGCCAGCAGCCAATCCCATAGCAATCAGCCCCAGCATTTT. Protein product: CASSQSHSNQPQHF.

V and J are TRBV4-2 and TRBJ1-1; TRBD1 matches 9 bases. The trim removed 0 bases at V and 1 base at J, leaving 9 bases unmatched. This CDR3 has 18 residues. The germline V gene encodes CDR1 LGHNA and CDR2 YNFKEQ. In DNA form, the CDR3 reads TGTGCCAGCAGCCAAGACCGGACAGGGGCCGTGGGGAACACTGAAGCTTTCTTT. Its translation: CASSQDRTGAVGNTEAFF.

The chain is built from TRBV27 and TRBJ2-7, with a weak D call TRBD1 (6 bases). There are 14 residues in the CDR3. V gave up 3 bases and J gave up 3 bases, with 12 bases separating them. Germline CDR1 and CDR2: MNHEY and SMNVEV (reference sequence). CDR3 region: CASSFRDKLYEQYF. CDR3 nucleotide sequence: TGTGCCAGCAGTTTCCGGGACAAACTCTACGAGCAGTACTTC.

The chain couples TRBV27 to TRBJ2-2; 8 bases are shared with TRBD2. V trimming: 6 bases; J trimming: 0 bases; junction bases outside the gene matches: 3. Germline lookup yields CDR1 MNHEY and CDR2 SMNVEV (reference sequence). The CDR3 sequence is 15 residues long. CDR3 coding DNA: TGTGCCAGCAGCCCGGGACTAGCGAACACCGGGGAGCTGTTTTTT. It encodes CASSPGLANTGELFF.

V is TRBV19 and J is TRBJ2-1; TRBD1 agrees at 7 bases. The junction had 4 bases not matched to a gene; V was cut back by 5 bases and J by 3 bases. The CDR3 extends over 14 amino acids. From germline, CDR1 is LNHDA and CDR2 SQIVND (reference sequence). CDR3 residues: CASSAWDSYNEQFF. The CDR3 nucleotides are TGTGCCAGTAGTGCCTGGGACAGCTACAATGAGCAGTTCTTC.

The J gene is TRBJ1-5, the V gene TRBV19; 8 bases fit TRBD1. This CDR3 comprises 16 residues. V shed 3 bases, J shed 6 bases, and the junction held 10 bases outside the gene matches. Germline-derived CDR1 and CDR2 are LNHDA and SQIVND (reference sequence). Here the CDR3 reads CASSIGGGQGSQPQHF. The DNA of the CDR3 is TGTGCCAGTAGTATCGGTGGAGGACAGGGAAGTCAGCCCCAGCATTTT.

This chain connects TRBV5-6 to TRBJ1-1; maybe TRBD1 (5 bases). CDR3 length: 11 residues. Trimming removed 3 bases from V and 10 bases from J, with 10 bases in between. In germline, CDR1 is SGHDT, CDR2 YYEEEE. This chain's CDR3 is CASSYGAGAFF. CDR3 DNA sequence: TGTGCCAGCAGCTACGGGGCAGGAGCTTTCTTT. Supplemented by reference TRBV5-6 and TRBJ1-1, the full variable domain reads DAGVTQSPTHLIKTRGQQVTLRCSPKSGHDTVSWYQQALGQGPQFIFQYYEEEERQRGNFPDRFSGHQFPNYSSELNVNALLLGDSALYLCASSYGAGAFFGQGTRLTVV.

The chain employs TRBV6-4 and TRBJ1-4, with 12 bases identical to TRBD1. The CDR3 totals 15 residues. Germline CDR1 is MRHNA and CDR2 is SNTAGT. Trimming took 6 bases from V and 7 from J; bases not matched to a gene: 6. The CDR3 spells CASRPGTGGGEKLFF. Here the CDR3 DNA reads TGTGCCAGCAGACCCGGGACAGGGGGCGGTGAAAAACTGTTTTTT.

The genes are TRBV7-9 and TRBJ2-1; D may match TRBD1 or TRBD2 (7 bases each). V was trimmed by 2 bases and J by 5 bases, leaving 10 bases between them. The CDR3 totals 14 residues. Germline CDR1 is SEHNR and CDR2 is FQNEAQ (reference sequence). The CDR3 sequence is CASSLSGTDNEQFF. The CDR3 nucleotides read TGTGCCAGCAGCTTAAGCGGGACAGACAATGAGCAGTTCTTC.

This clone was detected only a few times. The rearrangement links TRBV5-1 to TRBJ2-1, with TRBD2 matching over 7 bases. V was clipped by 0 bases and J by 4 bases; unmatched bases: 7. Germline V lookup: CDR1 SGHRS, CDR2 YFSETQ. The CDR3 is made up of 16 amino acids. CDR3 protein: CASSLAAGEGYNEQFF. In DNA form, the CDR3 reads TGCGCCAGCAGCTTGGCCGCGGGAGAAGGGTACAATGAGCAGTTCTTC.

The J gene is TRBJ2-7, the V gene TRBV6-1; 9 bases agree with TRBD1. Trimming cost V 5 bases and J 6 bases; bases outside gene matches: 8. The CDR3 has 14 amino acids. Germline CDR1 and CDR2: MNHNS and SASEGT. Written as DNA, the CDR3 is TGTGCCAGCAGTAAGGGGACAGGGCAGGCCGAGCAGTACTTC. Amino acids: CASSKGTGQAEQYF.

The V call is TRBV25-1, the J call TRBJ2-3; possibly TRBD2 for D (6 bases). The CDR3 extends over 17 amino acids. Between the trimmed V and J ends, which lost 2 bases and 2 bases, there was a span of 17 bases. CDR1 MGHDK and CDR2 SYGVNS come from the germline V gene. CDR3 bases: TGTGCCAGCAGTGAAGGTTCTTTCGGGAGCGCCACAGATACGCAGTATTTT. It yields the protein CASSEGSFGSATDTQYF.

V usage is TRBV30 and J usage is TRBJ1-4, with D hard to call. Trimming removed 1 base at V and 5 bases at J, with 11 bases between. The CDR3 is made up of 14 amino acids. The germline gives CDR1 GTSNPN, CDR2 SVGIG (reference sequence). The CDR3 region is CAWSAKGPNEKLFF. In nucleotides, the CDR3 is TGTGCCTGGAGTGCGAAGGGCCCGAATGAAAAACTGTTTTTT. The whole variable domain, filled in from reference TRBV30 and TRBJ1-4, reads SQTIHQWPATLVQPVGSPLSLECTVEGTSNPNLYWYRQAAGRGLQLLFYSVGIGQISSEVPQNLSASRPQDRQFILSSKKLLLSDSGFYLCAWSAKGPNEKLFFGSGTQLSVL.

The chain uses TRBV27 and TRBJ2-7; 7 nucleotides align to TRBD2. Unmatched junction bases numbered 5, after V lost 6 bases and J lost 0 bases. The CDR3 sequence is 14 residues long. Germline CDR1 is MNHEY and CDR2 is SMNVEV (reference sequence). The CDR3 here is CASRGGDLSYEQYF. In DNA, the CDR3 is TGTGCCAGCAGGGGGGGGGACCTCTCCTACGAGCAGTACTTC.